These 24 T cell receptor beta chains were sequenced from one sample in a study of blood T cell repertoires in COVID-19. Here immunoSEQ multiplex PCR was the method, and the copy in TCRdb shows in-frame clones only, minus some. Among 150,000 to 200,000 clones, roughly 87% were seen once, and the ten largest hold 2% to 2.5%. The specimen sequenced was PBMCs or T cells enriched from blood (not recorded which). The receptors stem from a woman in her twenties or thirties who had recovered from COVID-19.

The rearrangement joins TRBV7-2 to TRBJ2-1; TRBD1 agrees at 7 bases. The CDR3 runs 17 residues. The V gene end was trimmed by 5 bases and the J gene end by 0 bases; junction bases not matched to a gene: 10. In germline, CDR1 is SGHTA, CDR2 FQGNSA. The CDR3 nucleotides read TGTGCCAGCAGCGCAGACTTCGGGACAGTCTCCTACAATGAGCAGTTCTTC. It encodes CASSADFGTVSYNEQFF.

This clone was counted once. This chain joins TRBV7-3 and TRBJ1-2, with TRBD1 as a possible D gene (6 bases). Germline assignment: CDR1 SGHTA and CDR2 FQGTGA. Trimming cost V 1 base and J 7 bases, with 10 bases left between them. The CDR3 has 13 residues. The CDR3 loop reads CASSLNRDAGYTF. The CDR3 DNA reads TGTGCCAGCAGCTTAAACAGGGATGCTGGCTACACCTTC.

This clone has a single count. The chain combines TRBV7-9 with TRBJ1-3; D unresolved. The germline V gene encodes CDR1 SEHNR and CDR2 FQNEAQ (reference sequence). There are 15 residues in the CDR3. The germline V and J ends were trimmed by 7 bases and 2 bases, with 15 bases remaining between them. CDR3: CASTDRGLAGNTIYF. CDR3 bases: TGTGCCAGCACGGACCGAGGCTTGGCTGGAAACACCATATATTTT.

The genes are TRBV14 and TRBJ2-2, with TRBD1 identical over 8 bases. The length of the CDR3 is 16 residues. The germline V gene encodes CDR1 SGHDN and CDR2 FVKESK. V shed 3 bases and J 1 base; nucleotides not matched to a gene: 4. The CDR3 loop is CASSQQGQGNTGELFF. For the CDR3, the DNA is TGTGCCAGCAGCCAGCAAGGACAGGGGAACACCGGGGAGCTGTTTTTT.

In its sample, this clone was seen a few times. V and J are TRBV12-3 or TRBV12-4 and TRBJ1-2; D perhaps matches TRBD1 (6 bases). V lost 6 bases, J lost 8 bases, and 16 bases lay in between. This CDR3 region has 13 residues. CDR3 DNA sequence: TGTGCCAGCAGCCTTGGGGGGGCCTCGGGCTACACCTTC. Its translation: CASSLGGASGYTF.

The CDR3 coding sequence is TGTGCCAGCTCAGGGGACAGGAACACTGAAGCTTTCTTT. Residues: CASSGDRNTEAFF. The gene calls are TRBV18 and TRBJ1-1, with 7 positions matching TRBD1. Looked up from germline, CDR1 is KGHSH and CDR2 is LQKENI. V gave up 5 bases and J gave up 1 base; unmatched junction bases: 1. The CDR3 totals 13 residues.

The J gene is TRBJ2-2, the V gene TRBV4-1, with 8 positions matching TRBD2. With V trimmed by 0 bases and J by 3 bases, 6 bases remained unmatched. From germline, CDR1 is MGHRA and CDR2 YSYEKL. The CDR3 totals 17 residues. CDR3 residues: CASSQEALAEDTGELFF. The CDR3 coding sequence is TGCGCCAGCAGCCAAGAGGCACTAGCGGAAGACACCGGGGAGCTGTTTTTT.

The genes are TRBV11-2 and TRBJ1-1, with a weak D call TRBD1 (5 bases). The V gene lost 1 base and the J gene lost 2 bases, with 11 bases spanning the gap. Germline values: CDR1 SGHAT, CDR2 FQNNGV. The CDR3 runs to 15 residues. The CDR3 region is CASSLVETVNTEAFF. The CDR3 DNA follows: TGTGCCAGCAGCTTAGTCGAGACAGTAAACACTGAAGCTTTCTTT.

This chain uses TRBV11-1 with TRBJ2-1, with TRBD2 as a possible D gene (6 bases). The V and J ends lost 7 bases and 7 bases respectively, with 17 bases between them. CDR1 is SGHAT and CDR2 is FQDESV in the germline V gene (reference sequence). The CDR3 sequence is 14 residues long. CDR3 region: CASTPGGPGNEQFF. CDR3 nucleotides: TGTGCCAGCACCCCAGGAGGGCCGGGGAATGAGCAGTTCTTC.

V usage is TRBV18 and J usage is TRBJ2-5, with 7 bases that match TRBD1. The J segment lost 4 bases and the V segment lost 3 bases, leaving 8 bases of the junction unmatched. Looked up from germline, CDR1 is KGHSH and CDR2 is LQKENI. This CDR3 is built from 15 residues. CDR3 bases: TGTGCCAGCTCACCCCCGACAGGGTTAGGAGAGACCCAGTACTTC. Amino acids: CASSPPTGLGETQYF. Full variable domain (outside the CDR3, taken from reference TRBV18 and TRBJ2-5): NAGVMQNPRHLVRRRGQEARLRCSPMKGHSHVYWYRQLPEEGLKFMVYLQKENIIDESGMPKERFSAEFPKEGPSILRIQQVVRGDSAAYFCASSPPTGLGETQYFGPGTRLLVL.

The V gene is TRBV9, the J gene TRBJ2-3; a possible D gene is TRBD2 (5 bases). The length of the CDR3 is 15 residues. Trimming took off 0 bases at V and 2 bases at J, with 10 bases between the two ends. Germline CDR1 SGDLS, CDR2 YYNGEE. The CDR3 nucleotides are TGTGCCAGCAGCGTAGTAGAGGGAGTCACAGATACGCAGTATTTT. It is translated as CASSVVEGVTDTQYF. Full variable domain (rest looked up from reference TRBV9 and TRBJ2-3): DSGVTQTPKHLITATGQRVTLRCSPRSGDLSVYWYQQSLDQGLQFLIQYYNGEERAKGNILERFSAQQFPDLHSELNLSSLELGDSALYFCASSVVEGVTDTQYFGPGTRLTVL.

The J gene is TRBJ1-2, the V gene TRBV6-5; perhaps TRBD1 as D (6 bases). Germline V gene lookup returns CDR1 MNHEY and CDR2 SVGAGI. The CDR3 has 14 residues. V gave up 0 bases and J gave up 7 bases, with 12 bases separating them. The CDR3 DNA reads TGTGCCAGCAGTTACTCGGCCCAGGGGAGTGGCTACACCTTC. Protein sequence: CASSYSAQGSGYTF.

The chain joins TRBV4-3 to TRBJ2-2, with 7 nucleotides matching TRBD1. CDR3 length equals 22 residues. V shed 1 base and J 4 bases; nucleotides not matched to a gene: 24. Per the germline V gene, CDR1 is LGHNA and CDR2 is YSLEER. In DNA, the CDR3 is TGCGCCAGCAGCCAAGTGCGCCGAGGACAGGTCTTCATTGGCCGAATCACCGGGGAGCTGTTTTTT. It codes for CASSQVRRGQVFIGRITGELFF.

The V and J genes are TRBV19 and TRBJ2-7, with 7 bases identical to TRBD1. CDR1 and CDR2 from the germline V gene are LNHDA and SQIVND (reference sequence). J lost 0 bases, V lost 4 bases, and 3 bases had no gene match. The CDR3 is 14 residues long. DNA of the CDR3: TGTGCCAGTAGTACCGGGACAGCCTCCTACGAGCAGTACTTC. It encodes CASSTGTASYEQYF. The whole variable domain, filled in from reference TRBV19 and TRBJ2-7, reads DGGITQSPKYLFRKEGQNVTLSCEQNLNHDAMYWYRQDPGQGLRLIYYSQIVNDFQKGDIAEGYSVSREKKESFPLTVTSAQKNPTAFYLCASSTGTASYEQYFGPGTRLTVT.

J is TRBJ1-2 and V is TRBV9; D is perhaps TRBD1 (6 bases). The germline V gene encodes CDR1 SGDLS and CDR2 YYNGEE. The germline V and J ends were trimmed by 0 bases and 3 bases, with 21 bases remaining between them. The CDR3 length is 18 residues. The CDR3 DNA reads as TGTGCCAGCAGCGTAGTGTCCCCCCAACAGGGTGCTGACTATGGCTACACCTTC. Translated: CASSVVSPQQGADYGYTF.

CDR3: CAWSPTRDNSPLHF. CDR3 nucleotides: TGTGCCTGGAGTCCCACCCGAGATAATTCACCCCTCCACTTT. This chain links TRBV30 with TRBJ1-6; D gene unclear. Between the trimmed V and J ends, which lost 2 bases and 5 bases, there was a span of 10 bases. The CDR3 spans 14 residues. In germline, CDR1 is GTSNPN, CDR2 SVGIG (reference sequence).

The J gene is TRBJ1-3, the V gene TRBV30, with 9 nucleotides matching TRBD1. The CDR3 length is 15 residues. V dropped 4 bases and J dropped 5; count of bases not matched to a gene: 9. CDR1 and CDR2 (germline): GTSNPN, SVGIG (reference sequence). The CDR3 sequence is CAWIELGTGRNTIYF. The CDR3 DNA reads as TGTGCCTGGATCGAGCTCGGGACAGGGAGAAACACCATATATTTT.

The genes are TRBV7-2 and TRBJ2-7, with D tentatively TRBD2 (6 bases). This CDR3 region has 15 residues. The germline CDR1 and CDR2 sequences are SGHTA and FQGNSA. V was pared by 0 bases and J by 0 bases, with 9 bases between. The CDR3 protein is CASSLAGGSSYEQYF. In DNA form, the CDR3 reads TGTGCCAGCAGCTTAGCGGGGGGAAGCTCCTACGAGCAGTACTTC.

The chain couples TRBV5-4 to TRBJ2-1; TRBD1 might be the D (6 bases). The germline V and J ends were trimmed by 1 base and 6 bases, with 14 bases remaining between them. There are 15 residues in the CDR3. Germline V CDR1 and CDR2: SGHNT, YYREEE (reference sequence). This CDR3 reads CASSLLQGLANEQFF. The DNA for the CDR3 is TGTGCCAGCAGCTTGCTACAGGGTCTAGCCAATGAGCAGTTCTTC.

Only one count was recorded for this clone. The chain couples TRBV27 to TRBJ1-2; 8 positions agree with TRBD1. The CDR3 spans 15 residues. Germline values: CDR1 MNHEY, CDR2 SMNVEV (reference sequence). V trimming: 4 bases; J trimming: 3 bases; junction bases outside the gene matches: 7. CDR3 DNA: TGTGCCAGCAGTTCCACAGGGGGTCTGTACTATGGCTACACCTTC. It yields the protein CASSSTGGLYYGYTF.

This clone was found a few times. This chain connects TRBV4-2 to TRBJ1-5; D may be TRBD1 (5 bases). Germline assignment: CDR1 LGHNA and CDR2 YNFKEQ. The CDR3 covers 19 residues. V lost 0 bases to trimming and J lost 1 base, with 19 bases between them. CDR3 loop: CASSQEVPGGGDSNQPQHF. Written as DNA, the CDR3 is TGTGCCAGCAGCCAAGAAGTCCCCGGCGGGGGGGACAGCAATCAGCCCCAGCATTTT.

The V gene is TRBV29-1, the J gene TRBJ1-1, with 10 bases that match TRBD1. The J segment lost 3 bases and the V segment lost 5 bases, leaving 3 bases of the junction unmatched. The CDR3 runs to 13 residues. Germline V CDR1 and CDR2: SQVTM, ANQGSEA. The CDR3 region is CSVPGQGHTEAFF. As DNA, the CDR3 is TGCAGCGTTCCGGGACAGGGGCACACTGAAGCTTTCTTT.

Written as DNA, the CDR3 is TGTGCCAGTAGTATCCCCCTAGCGGGAGGTTCCTCGGATACGCAGTATTTT. Amino acids: CASSIPLAGGSSDTQYF. The chain employs TRBV19 and TRBJ2-3; TRBD2 aligns across 11 bases. The germline V gene encodes CDR1 LNHDA and CDR2 SQIVND (reference sequence). V gave up 3 bases and J gave up 6 bases; unmatched junction bases: 11. The CDR3 covers 17 residues.

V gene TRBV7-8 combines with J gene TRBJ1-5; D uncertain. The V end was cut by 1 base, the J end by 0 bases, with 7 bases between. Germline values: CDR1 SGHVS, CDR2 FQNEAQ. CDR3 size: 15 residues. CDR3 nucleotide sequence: TGTGCCAGCAGCTTAGTACAGAATAGCAATCAGCCCCAGCATTTT. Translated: CASSLVQNSNQPQHF.